Listed below are T cell receptor beta chains from one sample, sequenced in a study of spatial heterogeneity in lung cancer. Using its own MiXCR run on the 5' RACE reads, TCRdb lists one record per CDR3 protein. This sample carries almost 75,000 distinct CDR3 sequences, about an eighth of them seen once, and the ten largest clones take 6.5% to 8.5%. The specimen was PBMCs, collected at surgery. Receptors originate from a male donor with early-stage non-small cell lung cancer. Both conserved end residues are part of each CDR3. The D gene is left open where the match is weak. Not all rows give a size; the values are once, few, many and, for expanded clones, a class.

TRBV20-1,TRBD2,14,.,TRBJ2-1,TGCAGTGCTAGAGATCAGCGGGAGACCGATGAGCAGTTCTTC,CSARDQRETDEQFF
TRBV29-1,TRBD1,14,many,TRBJ2-7,TGCAGCGTTGGCTGGGACAGGGGAAGAAACGAGCAGTACTTC,CSVGWDRGRNEQYF
TRBV2,.,16,.,TRBJ2-1,TGTGCCAGCAGTGAATCAACAGGGTCCCATTACAATGAGCAGTTCTTC,CASSESTGSHYNEQFF
TRBV27,TRBD2,17,.,TRBJ2-1,TGTGCCAGCAGTTTGACCCCTCTAGCGGGAGGGCGGGGTGAGCAGTTCTTC,CASSLTPLAGGRGEQFF
TRBV5-1,.,14,many,TRBJ2-1,TGCGCCAGCAGCTTGGGGTTACAACGGGATGAGCAGTTCTTC,CASSLGLQRDEQFF
TRBV9,.,13,.,TRBJ1-2,TGTGCCAGCAGCCTAGCCAGCGACTATGGCTACACCTTC,CASSLASDYGYTF
TRBV7-9,TRBD2,18,many,TRBJ2-3,TGTGCCAGCAGCCAGAGACCATCGTCTAGCGGGGACACAGATACGCAGTATTTT,CASSQRPSSSGDTDTQYF
TRBV5-6,TRBD1,16,many,TRBJ1-2,TGTGCCAGCAGCTTGGGAATCCAGGGGGAAGGTTATGGCTACACCTTC,CASSLGIQGEGYGYTF
TRBV29-1,TRBD1,15,few,TRBJ1-1,TGCAGCGTATCGGTGGGCCGGACAGGGACCACTGAAGCTTTCTTT,CSVSVGRTGTTEAFF
TRBV7-9,TRBD1,15,.,TRBJ1-1,TGTGTCAGCAGCTTAGTCCAGGGGGCAAACACTGAAGCTTTCTTT,CVSSLVQGANTEAFF
TRBV7-2,TRBD1,15,many,TRBJ2-5,TGTGCCAGCAGAACCGGGACAGGTTTACAAGAGACCCAGTACTTC,CASRTGTGLQETQYF
TRBV6-2/TRBV6-3,.,13,.,TRBJ2-5,TGTGCCAGCTGTTCAAGGGTTCCAGAGACCCAGTACTTC,CASCSRVPETQYF
TRBV5-1,TRBD2,15,many,TRBJ2-5,TGCGCCAGCAGCCGGGGACTAGCGGGAGAAGAGACCCAGTACTTC,CASSRGLAGEETQYF
TRBV7-9,.,16,few,TRBJ1-6,TGTGCCAGCAGCTTAGGCCAGGGGCCGGTTAATTCACCCCTCCACTTT,CASSLGQGPVNSPLHF
TRBV20-1,.,14,.,TRBJ1-5,TGCAGTGCTAGAGATCCGCGGGGTAATCAGCCCCAGCATTTT,CSARDPRGNQPQHF
TRBV7-2,.,15,.,TRBJ2-5,TGTGCCAGCAGCTCGACCCAGGACAGTTTGGAGACCCAGTACTTC,CASSSTQDSLETQYF
TRBV9,.,14,many,TRBJ2-7,TGTGCCAGCAGCATCGGGACTCTCTCCTACGAGCAGTACTTC,CASSIGTLSYEQYF
TRBV20-1,.,15,medium-sized,TRBJ2-4,TGCAGTGCTAGAGATCTAGAGACCAATCAAAACATTCAGTACTTC,CSARDLETNQNIQYF
TRBV10-3,TRBD2,12,many,TRBJ2-1,TGTGCCATCAGTGAGACGGGAGGTGAGCAGTTCTTC,CAISETGGEQFF
TRBV12-3/TRBV12-4,TRBD2,13,.,TRBJ2-2,TGTGCCAGCAGGGAACGGGAGGCCGGGGAGCTGTTTTTT,CASREREAGELFF
TRBV7-6,.,12,few,TRBJ2-5,TGTGCCAGCAGCACTATCCAAGAGACCCAGTACTTC,CASSTIQETQYF
TRBV25-1,.,16,once,TRBJ2-2,TGTGCCAGCAGTGAATGGATAGGGACGAACACCGGGGAGCTGTTTTTT,CASSEWIGTNTGELFF
TRBV2,.,14,.,TRBJ1-5,TGTGCCAGCAGTTCCTGGACAGTAAATCAGCCCCAGCATTTT,CASSSWTVNQPQHF
TRBV5-4,.,14,many,TRBJ2-7,TGTGCCAGCAGCTCGGTCGCAGGGGGGCGCGAGCAGTACTTC,CASSSVAGGREQYF
TRBV27,TRBD1,16,few,TRBJ2-2,TGTGCCAGCAGTGGCAGGGACAGCCAAGGGAGCGGGGAGCTGTTTTTT,CASSGRDSQGSGELFF
TRBV30,TRBD2,13,.,TRBJ2-1,TGTGCTTGGGTAGCGGGGAACTACAATGAGCAGTTCTTC,CAWVAGNYNEQFF
TRBV27,.,16,many,TRBJ1-2,TGTGCCAGCAGTTTTTGGTCAGGGGCCGGCGGCTATGGCTACACCTTC,CASSFWSGAGGYGYTF
TRBV6-2/TRBV6-3,TRBD1,14,few,TRBJ2-7,TGTGCCAGCAGATTGGGACAGAGAACCTACGAGCAGTACTTC,CASRLGQRTYEQYF
TRBV20-1,.,14,.,TRBJ2-1,TGCAGTGCTAGGGAGGGACTCCAGTACAATGAGCAGTTCTTC,CSAREGLQYNEQFF
TRBV11-2,.,13,.,TRBJ2-3,TGTGCCAGCAGCGCCAACTTTCAAACTAAGCAGTATTTT,CASSANFQTKQYF
TRBV20-1,TRBD2,18,few,TRBJ2-7,TGCAGTGCTAGAGACGGACTAGCGGGAGGACCCAGCTCCTACGAGCAGTACTTC,CSARDGLAGGPSSYEQYF
TRBV6-5,.,14,few,TRBJ1-1,TGTGCCAGCCACCGACAGGCGACGAACACTGAAGCTTTCTTT,CASHRQATNTEAFF
TRBV3-1,.,13,.,TRBJ2-4,TGTGCCAGCAGCCTATGGGGTGGGGACATTCAGTACTTC,CASSLWGGDIQYF
TRBV20-1,TRBD1,13,.,TRBJ1-6,TGCAGTGCTAGAGGACAGGGTAATTCACCCCTCCACTTT,CSARGQGNSPLHF
TRBV5-1,.,15,few,TRBJ2-1,TGCGCCAGCAGCTTGAGAGACGCTGGAGGGGGTGAGCAGTTCTTC,CASSLRDAGGGEQFF
TRBV3-1,.,15,.,TRBJ2-7,TGTGCCAGCAGCCAAGATCTCCGCGGAGCCTACGAGCAGTACTTC,CASSQDLRGAYEQYF
TRBV4-2,TRBD1,15,.,TRBJ2-7,TGTGCCAGCAGCCAAGATGGGGGACAGGGCGACGAGCAGTACTTC,CASSQDGGQGDEQYF
TRBV7-6,.,13,few,TRBJ1-5,TGTGCCAGCAGCTCCGGTCACAATCAGCCCCAGCATTTT,CASSSGHNQPQHF
TRBV10-3,.,14,.,TRBJ2-2,TGTGCCATCAGACCCTCGGGGGAAGCCGGGGAGCTGTTTTTT,CAIRPSGEAGELFF
TRBV11-1,.,14,many,TRBJ2-1,TGTGCCAGCAGCCTAGTGGGGAGAGACAATGAGCAGTTCTTC,CASSLVGRDNEQFF
TRBV2,.,12,many,TRBJ2-3,TGTGCCAGCAGTGAAGCGTGGCCCACGCAGTATTTT,CASSEAWPTQYF
TRBV2,TRBD1,13,many,TRBJ1-2,TGTGCCAGCAGGGACAGGGGTTTCTATGGCTACACCTTC,CASRDRGFYGYTF
TRBV9,.,17,.,TRBJ2-7,TGTGCCAGCAGCGTAGAACCTCACAAAGGGAGAACCTACGAGCAGTACTTC,CASSVEPHKGRTYEQYF
TRBV30,.,15,.,TRBJ2-5,TGTGCCTGGGGCCCCCTTACAGGCCCTAAAGAGACCCAGTACTTC,CAWGPLTGPKETQYF
TRBV18,.,15,many,TRBJ2-3,TGTGCCAGCTCACCACCGCAGCGGAGCACAGATACGCAGTATTTT,CASSPPQRSTDTQYF
TRBV5-4,.,15,few,TRBJ1-4,TGTGCCAGCAGCTCTGGGCCTGACCCGCAGGAAAAACTGTTTTTT,CASSSGPDPQEKLFF
TRBV3-1,.,15,.,TRBJ2-1,TGTGCCAGCAGCGCTACTCCCTCCTCCTACAATGAGCAGTTCTTC,CASSATPSSYNEQFF
TRBV27,.,15,many,TRBJ1-2,TGTGCCAGCAGTGGGGTCCGGGACCACTTATATGGCTACACCTTC,CASSGVRDHLYGYTF
TRBV5-8,TRBD2,16,many,TRBJ2-1,TGTGCCAGCAGGGGATCGACTAGCGGCCTTTACAATGAGCAGTTCTTC,CASRGSTSGLYNEQFF
TRBV4-1,.,13,.,TRBJ2-5,TGCGCCAGCAGCCAAGCCCGGGGAGAGACCCAGTACTTC,CASSQARGETQYF
TRBV5-8,.,12,few,TRBJ1-1,TGTGCCAGCACCGGCCTTCGAGTGAAAGCTTTCTTT,CASTGLRVKAFF
TRBV11-1,.,13,many,TRBJ2-1,TGTGCCAGCAGCCCGCAGGGGTACAATGAGCAGTTCTTC,CASSPQGYNEQFF